This note documents a single T cell receptor (beta chain) sequence. Its antigen is not identified. TCRdb's copy holds only in-frame clones and misses some; the assay was immunoSEQ multiplex PCR. The top ten clones hold approximately 4% of a sample with 150,000 to 200,000 clones, over 90% of them seen once. The germline V gene encodes CDR1 LNHDA and CDR2 SQIVND (reference sequence). J lost 7 bases, V lost 4 bases, and 10 bases had no gene match. There are 17 residues in the CDR3. This entry belongs to a study of T cell responses to AZD1222 COVID-19 vaccine. Study-level findings and limits: Only a handful of AZD1222 recipients were seropositive at baseline. Repertoires in all cases were sampled only once the peak T cell response had passed. Spike-specific TCR breadth and depth were elevated following two AZD1222 doses.

The gene calls are TRBV19 and TRBJ2-1; the match to TRBD2 covers 13 bases. Sequencing used peripheral blood, obtained on day 0 of AZD1222 vaccination. The origin of this receptor is an adult in good health. CDR3: CASSTQILAGGPNEQFF. CDR3 in DNA: TGTGCCAGTAGTACCCAGATACTAGCGGGAGGGCCTAATGAGCAGTTCTTC.